A selection of T cell receptor beta chains follows, all from one sample in a study of T cells in Graves' hyperthyroidism and ophthalmopathy. TCRdb fed the multiplex PCR reads into MiXCR, producing one record per CDR3 protein. Among a few hundred thousand distinct CDR3 sequences listed, roughly 20% were seen once. The specimen sequenced was blood. The receptors derive from a woman between 35 and 50 years old with Graves' ophthalmopathy. Both conserved end residues are part of each CDR3. Fields, in order: V gene, D gene, clone size, J gene, CDR3 DNA, CDR3 protein. The D gene is left open where the match is weak. Clone size is stated in some rows and not others, as once, few, many or a class when expanded.

TRBV6-5,TRBD1,many,TRBJ1-1,TGTGCCAGCAGTCCCCAGGGGGCCGGGGTGAACACTGAAGCTTTCTTT,CASSPQGAGVNTEAFF
TRBV29-1,.,many,TRBJ1-2,TGCAGCGTTGATGTTACGGGGGGAGGAGGCTGCACCTTC,CSVDVTGGGGCTF
TRBV7-9,.,many,TRBJ2-4,TGTGCCAGCAGCTTAGGCTGGAACATTCAGTACTTC,CASSLGWNIQYF
TRBV28,TRBD1,.,TRBJ2-7,TGTGCCAGCAGCACCCCAGGGGGATCCTACGAGCAGTACTTC,CASSTPGGSYEQYF
TRBV12-3/TRBV12-4,.,many,TRBJ2-1,TGTGCCAGCAGCCATAGAGAGAGCTCCTACAATGAGCAGTTCTTC,CASSHRESSYNEQFF
TRBV12-3/TRBV12-4,TRBD1,many,TRBJ1-5,TGTGCCAGCAGTCTCGGACAGGGGGGCTCTCAGCCCCAGCATTTT,CASSLGQGGSQPQHF
TRBV2,TRBD2,.,TRBJ2-7,TGTGCCAGCAGCCTCCGGCGCGGGGGGGCCCACGAGCAGTACTTC,CASSLRRGGAHEQYF
TRBV27,.,many,TRBJ2-3,TGTGCCAGCGGAGGACGGTCGCCGACGACAGATACGCAGTATTTT,CASGGRSPTTDTQYF
TRBV20-1,TRBD1,.,TRBJ1-5,TGCAGTGCTGATGGACAGGGGCCTCAGCCCCAGCATTTT,CSADGQGPQPQHF
TRBV13,.,many,TRBJ1-1,TGTGCCAGCAGCTTCCCGAACCAGAACACTGAAGCTTTCTTT,CASSFPNQNTEAFF
TRBV12-3/TRBV12-4,TRBD2,.,TRBJ2-4,TGTGCCAGCAGTAGACTAGCCCTGTCTATAAACCTTCAGTACTTC,CASSRLALSINLQYF
TRBV6-2/TRBV6-3,.,.,TRBJ2-3,TGTGCCAGCAACGATCGGGATACGCAGTATTTT,CASNDRDTQYF
TRBV6-2/TRBV6-3,.,.,TRBJ1-5,TGTGCCAGCAGTTACGGGCAGTATAGCAATCAGCCCCAGCATTTT,CASSYGQYSNQPQHF
TRBV28,.,many,TRBJ2-7,TGTGCCAGCAGGGGCAGAAACTACGAGCAGTACTTC,CASRGRNYEQYF
TRBV6-5,.,many,TRBJ2-7,TGTGCCAGCAGCTATTACACAGGGAGTGACGAGCAGTACTTC,CASSYYTGSDEQYF
TRBV6-1,.,.,TRBJ1-2,TGTGCCACCTTCAAGGGGCGCGGCTACACCTTC,CATFKGRGYTF
TRBV29-1,.,many,TRBJ1-1,TGCAGCGTTTACTCAGGGGAGACTGAAGCTTTCTTT,CSVYSGETEAFF
TRBV6-4,TRBD2,many,TRBJ2-3,TGTGCCAGCAGTGTAACTAGCGGGAGCGATACGCAGTATTTT,CASSVTSGSDTQYF